These 19 T cell receptor beta chains were sequenced from one sample in a study of T cells after yellow fever vaccination. TCRdb passed the 5' RACE reads through MiXCR, listing each CDR3 protein once. The sample carries about 320,000 distinct CDR3 sequences, around 4.5% recorded once. The sample consisted of PBMCs, taken 15 days after the yellow fever booster vaccination. These receptors originate from a man in his late teens or twenties who received the YFV17D yellow fever vaccine.

This clonotype was observed many times. The chain recombines TRBV6-5 with TRBJ2-7; TRBD1 aligns across 12 bases. Germline lookup yields CDR1 MNHEY and CDR2 SVGAGI. V lost 7 bases to trimming and J lost 6 bases; unmatched junction nucleotides: 13. The CDR3 contains 16 residues. This CDR3 is CASTKRGTGGMGEQYV. The CDR3 DNA reads as TGTGCCAGCACTAAAAGGGGGACAGGGGGCATGGGCGAGCAGTACGTC.

The table lists this clonotype with a few counts. The chain combines TRBV5-1 with TRBJ2-3; maybe TRBD1 (7 bases). V gave up 7 bases and J gave up 0 bases, with 15 bases separating them. CDR3 length: 15 residues. Germline values: CDR1 SGHRS, CDR2 YFSETQ. The CDR3, as DNA: TGCGCCAGCCGAGGAGGGGGCGTCAGCACAGATACGCAGTATTTT. Its translation is CASRGGGVSTDTQYF.

The table lists this clonotype with a few counts. The rearrangement joins TRBV20-1 to TRBJ1-6; D might be TRBD1 (6 bases). This CDR3 has 13 residues. The V gene's germline CDR1 is DFQATT and CDR2 SNEGSKA (reference sequence). Deletions cut 4 bases from V and 5 bases from J, with 9 bases between. The CDR3 sequence is CSATRGDNSPLHF. In DNA, the CDR3 is TGCAGTGCTACCAGGGGCGATAATTCACCCCTCCACTTT.

This chain connects TRBV5-1 to TRBJ2-5, with 8 bases identical to TRBD1. The length of the CDR3 is 14 residues. After removal of 0 bases from V and 3 bases from J, the junction contained 1 base not matched to a gene. CDR1 is SGHRS, CDR2 YFSETQ, per germline. For the CDR3, the DNA is TGCGCCAGCAGCTTGGTGGGACAGGAAGAGACCCAGTACTTC. Protein sequence: CASSLVGQEETQYF.

Here the CDR3 reads CATSRELAGGTDTQYF. The CDR3, as DNA: TGTGCCACCAGCAGAGAATTAGCGGGGGGCACAGATACGCAGTATTTT. The rearrangement links TRBV15 to TRBJ2-3; the match to TRBD2 covers 9 bases. V lost 0 bases and J lost 1; bases outside the gene matches: 2. There are 16 residues in the CDR3. CDR1 is LNHNV and CDR2 is YYDKDF in the germline V gene (reference sequence).

This clonotype showed up many times. Germline is not matched at one junction end, which may reflect a read error. The gene calls are TRBV10-2 and TRBJ2-5; 9 nucleotides align to TRBD2. The CDR3 extends over 13 amino acids. From germline, CDR1 is WSHSY and CDR2 SAAADI. This chain's CDR3 is CASRLAGQETQYF. The DNA for the CDR3 is TGTGCTAGCAGGCTAGCGGGGCAAGAGACCCAGTACTTC.

The genes are TRBV29-1 and TRBJ2-5; 7 nucleotides match TRBD2. V lost 4 bases and J lost 9; bases outside the gene matches: 17. The CDR3 is 15 residues long. The V gene's germline CDR1 is SQVTM and CDR2 ANQGSEA. CDR3 nucleotides: TGCAGCGTTGCTCTGGGCCAGCGGGGAGCCGTCGCCCAGTACTTC. Translated, it gives CSVALGQRGAVAQYF.

The sample holds a few counts of this clonotype. The V call is TRBV20-1, the J call TRBJ2-7; TRBD1 is a possible D gene (5 bases). The CDR3 runs 13 residues. With 1 base removed from V and 2 bases from J, the gap between germline ends came to 9 bases. Germline loops: CDR1 DFQATT, CDR2 SNEGSKA (reference sequence). The CDR3 DNA reads as TGCAGTGCTAGAGCAGGGTCTACCTACGAGCAGTACGTC. This encodes CSARAGSTYEQYV.

The chain couples TRBV5-1 to TRBJ2-3, with 11 bases lining up with TRBD2. Losses at the gene ends were 4 bases for V and 6 bases for J; bases not matched to a gene: 10. Germline loops: CDR1 SGHRS, CDR2 YFSETQ. This CDR3 region has 16 residues. The CDR3 here is CASSPGLAARVDTQYF. As DNA, the CDR3 is TGCGCCAGCAGCCCGGGACTAGCGGCGCGAGTTGATACGCAGTATTTT.

This clonotype was recorded at least ten times. The chain recombines TRBV20-1 with TRBJ2-7, with 9 nucleotides matching TRBD2. V shed 5 bases and J 7 bases; nucleotides not matched to a gene: 12. This CDR3 has 14 residues. The V gene's germline CDR1 is DFQATT and CDR2 SNEGSKA (reference sequence). Here the CDR3 reads CSAGILAGVREQYF. The DNA of the CDR3 is TGCAGTGCTGGAATACTAGCGGGCGTTAGAGAGCAGTACTTC.

Many counts were recorded for this clonotype. The V gene is TRBV12-3 or TRBV12-4, the J gene TRBJ1-4; D unresolved. Between the trimmed V and J ends, which lost 5 bases and 7 bases, there was a span of 14 bases. This CDR3 is built from 14 residues. CDR3 sequence reads: CASSPSGAFEKLFF. The CDR3 DNA sequence: TGTGCCAGCAGTCCGTCGGGCGCTTTTGAAAAACTGTTTTTT.

In this sample, this clonotype turned up many times. The rearrangement uses TRBV6-2 or TRBV6-3 and TRBJ1-1; a weak D match, TRBD1 (6 bases). CDR3 length equals 13 residues. V dropped 6 bases and J dropped 3 bases, with 11 bases sitting between them. Germline V gives CDR1 MNHEY, CDR2 SVGEGT. The CDR3 DNA follows: TGTGCCAGCAGCCGGCCAGGGGACACTGAAGCTTTCTTT. Its translation: CASSRPGDTEAFF.

This clonotype was observed many times. The chain uses TRBV4-3 and TRBJ1-5; D call uncertain. CDR3 length: 15 amino acids. Per the germline V gene, CDR1 is LGHNA and CDR2 is YSLEER. Trimming took off 0 bases at V and 5 bases at J, with 11 bases between the two ends. The CDR3 spells CASSQEFRPDQPQHF. The CDR3, as DNA: TGCGCCAGCAGCCAAGAGTTCAGACCAGATCAGCCCCAGCATTTT.

There are a few counts of this clonotype. This chain connects TRBV20-1 to TRBJ1-5; 7 bases agree with TRBD1. V dropped 5 bases and J dropped 2; count of bases not matched to a gene: 3. The germline CDR1 and CDR2 sequences are DFQATT and SNEGSKA (reference sequence). The CDR3 totals 13 residues. CDR3 residues: CSASTGGNQPQHF. The DNA of the CDR3 is TGCAGTGCTTCTACAGGGGGCAATCAGCCCCAGCATTTT.

This clonotype has ten or more counts. The genes are TRBV4-2 and TRBJ2-1; D is unclear. With 4 bases removed from V and 3 bases from J, the gap between germline ends came to 19 bases. Germline CDR1 LGHNA, CDR2 YNFKEQ. The CDR3 contains 17 residues. The CDR3 DNA reads as TGTGCCAGCAGCCTCCGCGTCGGGCCCCCCGGCTACAATGAGCAGTTCTTC. Its protein product is CASSLRVGPPGYNEQFF.

The genes are TRBV10-3 and TRBJ2-2; 12 nucleotides line up with TRBD1. V was pared by 6 bases and J by 7 bases, with 12 bases of the junction left unmatched. The CDR3 consists of 17 residues. CDR1 is ENHRY and CDR2 is SYGVKD in the germline V gene. The CDR3 DNA sequence: TGTGCCATCAGCGAGAGACCGGGACAGGGGGCGATCGGGGAGCTGTTTTTT. It yields the protein CAISERPGQGAIGELFF.

The gene calls are TRBV5-1 and TRBJ2-7; either TRBD1 or TRBD2 may supply D (5 bases each). The germline CDR1 and CDR2 sequences are SGHRS and YFSETQ. This CDR3 spans 15 amino acids. V was cut by 1 base and J by 2 bases, with 13 bases left in between. The CDR3 coding sequence is TGCGCCAGCAGCTTGAGTTGGGGGTCCACCTACGAGCAGTACTTC. As protein: CASSLSWGSTYEQYF.

In this sample, this clonotype turned up a few times. This CDR3 reads CASSWATGEKLFF. DNA of the CDR3: TGTGCCAGCAGCTGGGCCACCGGAGAAAAACTGTTTTTT. The chain combines TRBV7-2 with TRBJ1-4; D is undetermined. The CDR3 sequence is 13 residues long. Looked up from germline, CDR1 is SGHTA and CDR2 is FQGNSA. With 4 bases removed from V and 8 bases from J, the gap between germline ends came to 11 bases.

This rearrangement joins TRBV11-3 to TRBJ2-5; no definite D call. The germline V gene has CDR1 SGHNT and CDR2 YENEEA. This CDR3 is 13 amino acids long. Deletions cut 5 bases from V and 0 bases from J, with 7 bases between. The CDR3 here is CASSTGNQETQYF. CDR3 DNA: TGTGCCAGCAGCACTGGCAACCAAGAGACCCAGTACTTC.